The 32 T cell receptor beta chains below come from one sample, sequenced in a study of CXCR3-negative and CXCR3-positive naive CD8 T cells. TRB cDNA was prepared as libraries by UMI-labeled 5' RACE. TCRdb reprocessed the 5' RACE reads, with one entry per CDR3 protein and no DNA. The repertoire table contains 75,000 to 100,000 distinct CDR3 sequences. The sequenced sample was naive CXCR3- CD8+ T cells from blood. The sample's subset: CD45RO-CCR7+CD27+CD95- naive CD8+ T cells lacking CXCR3 (TNR3-). Source of these receptors: a human donor in good health. Some clones in this sample may be carry-over from other donors' samples.

The V gene is TRBV28, the J gene TRBJ2-1. Germline V gene data show CDR1 as MDHEN and CDR2 as SYDVKM. The CDR3 spans 15 residues. This CDR3 is CASRNSASSYNEQFF.

The rearrangement links TRBV7-7 to TRBJ2-5; there is no DNA to check the TCRdb D call of TRBD2. Germline CDR1 is SSHAT and CDR2 is FNYEAQ (reference sequence). The CDR3 has 15 amino acids. This CDR3 reads CASSKITSGQETQYF.

The chain uses TRBV6-5 and TRBJ2-7; TCRdb names TRBD2, which stays unverified in the absence of DNA. The CDR3 spans 15 residues. The germline gives CDR1 MNHEY, CDR2 SVGAGI. The CDR3 protein is CASSYQALPTYEQYF.

This chain joins TRBV5-1 and TRBJ1-1. Germline values: CDR1 SGHRS, CDR2 YFSETQ. This CDR3 comprises 15 residues. The CDR3 sequence: CASSLIPGGNTEAFF.

This clonotype registers medium-sized by frequency. The CDR3 loop reads CASSFGAYEQYF. The chain has TRBV28 and TRBJ2-7. This CDR3 is built from 12 residues. Germline V CDR1 and CDR2: MDHEN, SYDVKM.

The chain joins TRBV28 to TRBJ2-2. The CDR3 length is 15 residues. Germline-derived CDR1 and CDR2 are MDHEN and SYDVKM. CDR3 sequence reads: CASSFETMNTGELFF.

CDR3 amino acids: CASSLEISYEQYF. V gene TRBV7-6 combines with J gene TRBJ2-7. The germline gives CDR1 SGHVS, CDR2 FNYEAQ. CDR3 size: 13 residues.

The gene calls are TRBV29-1 and TRBJ1-2; TCRdb selects TRBD1, and the lack of DNA leaves this call unchecked. Germline V lookup: CDR1 SQVTM, CDR2 ANQGSEA. The length of the CDR3 is 13 residues. The CDR3 protein is CSVEGQGIYGYTF.

This chain uses TRBV28 with TRBJ2-7; TCRdb names TRBD2, which stays unverified in the absence of DNA. This CDR3 is 16 amino acids long. CDR1 MDHEN and CDR2 SYDVKM come from the germline V gene. The CDR3 protein is CASSLEGLAGSYEQYF.

V and J are TRBV20-1 and TRBJ2-2; the D gene TCRdb calls, TRBD2, cannot be checked with no DNA. Germline lookup yields CDR1 DFQATT and CDR2 SNEGSKA (reference sequence). The CDR3 loop spans 13 amino acids. This chain's CDR3 is CSTRGENTGELFF.

V is TRBV20-1 and J is TRBJ2-7; TCRdb selects TRBD1, and the lack of DNA leaves this call unchecked. This CDR3 region has 13 residues. Per the germline V gene, CDR1 is DFQATT and CDR2 is SNEGSKA (reference sequence). CDR3 in amino acids: CSARDEGAGEQYF.

The V gene is TRBV4-1, the J gene TRBJ1-2; lacking DNA, the TRBD1 call made by TCRdb goes unchecked. Germline V CDR1 and CDR2: MGHRA, YSYEKL. The CDR3 covers 15 residues. This chain's CDR3 is CASSQVGARDYGYTF.

The rearrangement links TRBV7-9 to TRBJ2-3; as DNA is missing, the TRBD2 call by TCRdb cannot be tested. This CDR3 has 16 amino acids. Per the germline V gene, CDR1 is SEHNR and CDR2 is FQNEAQ (reference sequence). This CDR3 is CASSSRVAGAEDTQYF.

The chain joins TRBV6-2 or TRBV6-3 to TRBJ2-7; absent DNA, TCRdb's TRBD2 call cannot be checked. CDR3 length: 15 residues. Looked up from germline, CDR1 is MNHEY and CDR2 is SVGEGT. CDR3 residues: CASSLETGGLAEQYF.

The gene calls are TRBV3-1 and TRBJ1-6. Germline CDR1 is LGHDT and CDR2 is YNNKEL (reference sequence). The CDR3 spans 14 residues. This CDR3 is CASTSREGNSPLHF.

The V gene is TRBV29-1, the J gene TRBJ2-1; the D call from TCRdb, TRBD1, cannot be confirmed without DNA. CDR3 length equals 14 residues. CDR1 and CDR2 (germline): SQVTM, ANQGSEA. CDR3 in amino acids: CSGKQGASYNEQFF.

This chain connects TRBV7-2 to TRBJ2-3. CDR1 and CDR2 (germline): SGHTA, FQGNSA. The CDR3 is made up of 11 amino acids. The CDR3 region is CASSSVDTQYF.

V usage is TRBV29-1 and J usage is TRBJ1-5. Germline lookup yields CDR1 SQVTM and CDR2 ANQGSEA. CDR3 length equals 12 residues. Here the CDR3 reads CSAKEAGQPQHF.

CDR3 loop: CASSADSTGANVLTF. The rearrangement joins TRBV6-1 to TRBJ2-6. CDR1 and CDR2 (germline): MNHNS, SASEGT. This CDR3 is built from 15 residues.

The genes are TRBV6-6 and TRBJ2-2. This CDR3 has 16 residues. CDR1 is MNHNY and CDR2 is SVGAGI in the germline V gene (reference sequence). CDR3 sequence: CASSSSGWGDSGELFF.

V gene TRBV4-2 combines with J gene TRBJ2-5; TCRdb outputs TRBD2, but without DNA this stays unchecked. CDR3 length equals 17 residues. CDR1 is LGHNA, CDR2 YNFKEQ, per germline. The CDR3 loop reads CASSQMSSGRAEETQYF.

This chain joins TRBV29-1 and TRBJ2-2. The germline gives CDR1 SQVTM, CDR2 ANQGSEA. CDR3 size: 12 residues. CDR3 sequence: CSGYDVTGELFF.

The J gene is TRBJ2-7, the V gene TRBV15; TCRdb's D call, TRBD1, is unchecked because there is no DNA. The CDR3 runs 14 residues. Germline V gene lookup returns CDR1 LNHNV and CDR2 YYDKDF (reference sequence). CDR3 in amino acids: CATSDRQDLDEQYF.

This rearrangement joins TRBV6-6 to TRBJ1-6; the D call from TCRdb, TRBD1, cannot be confirmed without DNA. This CDR3 spans 14 amino acids. Germline V CDR1 and CDR2: MNHNY, SVGAGI (reference sequence). CDR3 loop: CASRDRGANSPLHF.

The chain employs TRBV6-2 or TRBV6-3 and TRBJ2-7; without DNA, the TCRdb call of TRBD2 cannot be checked. The germline CDR1 and CDR2 sequences are MNHEY and SVGEGT. CDR3 length: 15 amino acids. The chain's CDR3 is CASSYGLAGSYEQYF.

J is TRBJ1-3 and V is TRBV5-1. This CDR3 has 16 amino acids. Per germline, CDR1 SGHRS and CDR2 YFSETQ. The chain's CDR3 is CASSPDGTTSGNTIYF. The complete variable domain, with remaining parts taken from reference TRBV5-1 and TRBJ1-3, reads KAGVTQTPRYLIKTRGQQVTLSCSPISGHRSVSWYQQTPGQGLQFLFEYFSETQRNKGNFPGRFSGRQFSNSRSEMNVSTLELGDSALYLCASSPDGTTSGNTIYFGEGSWLTVV.

The J gene is TRBJ2-1, the V gene TRBV29-1; TCRdb names TRBD2, which stays unverified in the absence of DNA. The germline V gene encodes CDR1 SQVTM and CDR2 ANQGSEA. The CDR3 contains 13 residues. CDR3 amino acids: CSVDSGIYNEQFF.

The chain couples TRBV7-2 to TRBJ1-5. From germline, CDR1 is SGHTA and CDR2 FQGNSA. This CDR3 has 20 amino acids. Here the CDR3 reads CASSLVGSGRRAPRNQPQHF.

The V call is TRBV7-6, the J call TRBJ2-5; TCRdb's D call, TRBD1, is unchecked because there is no DNA. Germline lookup yields CDR1 SGHVS and CDR2 FNYEAQ. CDR3 size: 13 residues. CDR3 residues: CASNSRGEETQYF.

The genes are TRBV2 and TRBJ2-7. This CDR3 comprises 11 residues. The V gene's germline CDR1 is SNHLY and CDR2 FYNNEI. The CDR3 reads CASSEANEQYF.

The gene calls are TRBV4-1 and TRBJ2-7; there is no DNA to check the TCRdb D call of TRBD2. This CDR3 is built from 16 residues. Germline values: CDR1 MGHRA, CDR2 YSYEKL. CDR3 in amino acids: CASSQDPGRSSYEQYF.

The CDR3 reads CASSLAPGETQYF. This chain uses TRBV7-9 with TRBJ2-5; TCRdb's assignment of TRBD1 cannot be checked, as there is no DNA. The CDR3 contains 13 residues. Per germline, CDR1 SEHNR and CDR2 FQNEAQ (reference sequence).